These T cell receptor beta chains were read from a single sample in a study of post-analysis software for immune sequencing data. TCRdb fed the PCR reads into MiXCR, producing one record per CDR3 protein. Of roughly 700,000 distinct CDR3 sequences listed, roughly 30% were seen once; the top ten hold roughly 0.54%. The sequencing input was blood. The receptor set was obtained from a girl aged 10-17 years with multiple sclerosis. CDR3s include the opening cysteine and the closing phenylalanine or tryptophan. D genes are given only for firm matches. A row's size may be missing; if present it is once, few, many or a size class.

clone size	V gene	D gene	J gene	CDR3 length	CDR3 DNA	CDR3 protein
-	TRBV10-3	TRBD1	TRBJ2-7	15	TGTGCCATCAGAAAACCCAGGGGGCCTACCTACGAGCAGTACTTC	CAIRKPRGPTYEQYF
-	TRBV10-3	TRBD2	TRBJ2-3	16	TGTGCCATCAGTGAGAGAGTAGCGGGAGGAACAGATACGCAGTATTTT	CAISERVAGGTDTQYF
-	TRBV5-1	-	TRBJ2-5	15	TGCGCCAGCAGCGATTCCCCGGGGCCTCAAGAGACCCAGTACTTC	CASSDSPGPQETQYF
few	TRBV7-2	TRBD1	TRBJ1-6	16	TGTGCCAGCAGCTTCGGGGACAGTAGGGTTAATTCACCCCTCCACTTT	CASSFGDSRVNSPLHF
-	TRBV4-3	-	TRBJ2-7	16	TGCGCCAGCAGCCAAGATTGGCTCTTGAGTGGGAACGAGCAGTACTTC	CASSQDWLLSGNEQYF
few	TRBV6-5	-	TRBJ2-7	12	TGTGCCAGCAGTAAACTAGGCGACGAGCAGTACTTC	CASSKLGDEQYF
-	TRBV12-3/TRBV12-4	-	TRBJ2-7	12	TGTGCCAGCAGTGCCTTCTTACGCGAGCAGTACTTC	CASSAFLREQYF
few	TRBV2	-	TRBJ1-1	13	TGTGCCAGCAGTGGATTGGGCCGCACTGAAGCTTTCTTT	CASSGLGRTEAFF
few	TRBV28	-	TRBJ1-4	15	TGTGCCAGCAGTTCGATCAGGGAGACTAATGAAAAACTGTTTTTT	CASSSIRETNEKLFF
-	TRBV28	TRBD1	TRBJ2-7	16	TGTGCCAGCAGTCCCGAGGGACAGGGGCTTCCCTACGAGCAGTACTTC	CASSPEGQGLPYEQYF
few	TRBV5-1	-	TRBJ2-5	13	TGCGCCAGCAGCTCGGACCGGTTGGAACCCCAGTACTTC	CASSSDRLEPQYF
few	TRBV12-3/TRBV12-4	TRBD1	TRBJ2-7	13	TGTGCCAGTCGTGGACAGGTCACCTACGAGCAGTACTTC	CASRGQVTYEQYF
few	TRBV6-2/TRBV6-3	-	TRBJ2-5	13	TGTGCCAGCAGTTACGGGGGAGAGGGGGCCCAGTACTTC	CASSYGGEGAQYF
-	TRBV7-9	-	TRBJ2-6	17	TGTGCCAGCAGCCCATCAAGGCCTTCTCTCGGGGCCAACGTCCTGACTTTC	CASSPSRPSLGANVLTF
few	TRBV18	-	TRBJ2-1	13	TGTGCCAGCTCACCACCGGACAGCAATGAGCAGTTCTTC	CASSPPDSNEQFF
-	TRBV3-1	TRBD2	TRBJ2-7	13	TGTGCCAGCAGCCAGAGGGGAGGGTACGAGCAGTACTTC	CASSQRGGYEQYF
few	TRBV6-4	TRBD2	TRBJ2-1	15	TGTGCCAGCAGTGGCGCGACTAGCGGGAGGGGTGAGCAGTTCTTC	CASSGATSGRGEQFF
-	TRBV29-1	TRBD2	TRBJ2-7	15	TGCAGCGTTGAAGTCGGGGCTAGCGGGAGCTACGAGCAGTACTTC	CSVEVGASGSYEQYF
-	TRBV7-2	-	TRBJ2-3	13	TGTGCCAGCAGAATCACAGCCACAGATACGCAGTATTTT	CASRITATDTQYF
few	TRBV20-1	-	TRBJ2-5	16	TGCAGTGCTACCCCGGGCACAGACATCGGCCAAGAGACCCAGTACTTC	CSATPGTDIGQETQYF
-	TRBV20-1	-	TRBJ2-1	16	TGCAGTACACAGCGAGTGGCTAGGAGCTCCTACAATGAGCAGTTCTTC	CSTQRVARSSYNEQFF
-	TRBV28	-	TRBJ2-7	13	TGTGCCACCTACGACAGCACCTCCTACGAGCAGTACTTC	CATYDSTSYEQYF
-	TRBV18	-	TRBJ2-1	16	TGTGCCAGCTCACCACCTCTAGCGACCACCTACAATGAGCAGTTCTTC	CASSPPLATTYNEQFF
many	TRBV20-1	TRBD2	TRBJ2-3	16	TGCAGTGCCGGGACTAGCGGGAGGTTCGGCACAGATACGCAGTATTTT	CSAGTSGRFGTDTQYF
-	TRBV2	-	TRBJ2-3	16	TGTGCCAGCAGTGAATTCGGGACACCCAGCACAGATACGCAGTATTTT	CASSEFGTPSTDTQYF
few	TRBV4-3	-	TRBJ2-2	16	TGCGCCAGCAGCCAAGGGGGTGAAATTCTTTCGGGGGAGCTGTTTTTT	CASSQGGEILSGELFF
-	TRBV14	TRBD1	TRBJ1-2	16	TGTGCCAGCAGCAGAGCCCGACAGGGGCGTTTCTATGGCTACACCTTC	CASSRARQGRFYGYTF
-	TRBV20-1	TRBD1	TRBJ2-7	15	TGCAGTGCTAGGATCGGACAGGGTTGCACCTACGAGCAGTACTTC	CSARIGQGCTYEQYF
-	TRBV5-1	TRBD1	TRBJ2-7	18	TGCGCCAGCAGCTTGGATTATACGGACAGGGGGTATTCGTACGAGCAGTACTTC	CASSLDYTDRGYSYEQYF